This T cell receptor (beta chain) appears in the sequencing data of a study of PD-L1 blockade in urothelial cancer. For the study at large: Men with urothelial cancer arising in the bladder made up most of the 29 patients. Researchers found blood samples held a median of 141,255 T cells.

Indicated time point: peripheral blood 6 weeks after treatment start. Locally advanced or metastatic urothelial carcinoma affected all patients. This CDR3 region has 14 residues. The germline CDR1 and CDR2 sequences are GTSNPN and SVGIG (reference sequence). Trimming removed 5 bases at V and 0 bases at J, with 11 bases between. Clones were sequenced by immunoSEQ multiplex PCR, and TCRdb holds only the in-frame ones, with some missing. The sample lists about 48,000 clones, about 90% occurring once. The receptor was derived from a man aged 55 to 70 with urothelial cancer. This chain uses TRBV30 with TRBJ1-5; D might be TRBD1 (5 bases). Sequenced material: PBMCs, taken around atezolizumab (anti-PD-L1) treatment. The CDR3 DNA reads TGTGCCTGGGATAGGGGAAATAGCAATCAGCCCCAGCATTTT. Protein product: CAWDRGNSNQPQHF.